This passage covers 10 T cell receptor beta chains from one sample sequenced in a study of metastatic and nonmetastatic thyroid tumors. Thyroid surgery was preceded by no treatment in any patient. TCRdb reprocessed the PCR reads via MiXCR. The data show roughly 61,000 clones, about 4% seen once. Sequenced input: blood. The origin of the receptors is a female donor with papillary thyroid cancer or a benign thyroid nodule (not recorded which). Some clones in this sample may be carry-over from other donors' samples.

Concerning this clone: A much larger clonotype is one base distant, so this may be a read error. The chain is built from TRBV20-1 and TRBJ1-1, with D tentatively TRBD1 (5 bases). CDR3 length: 15 residues. From germline, CDR1 is DFQATT and CDR2 SNEGSKA (reference sequence). The V end lost 0 bases, the J end lost 7 bases, and 18 bases lay between the germline ends. CDR3 amino acids: CSARDPSGRINEAFF. The CDR3 nucleotides are TGCAGTGCTAGAGATCCTTCAGGGAGGATAAATGAAGCTTTCTTT.

The chain uses TRBV27 and TRBJ2-7, with D hard to call. The germline CDR1 and CDR2 sequences are MNHEY and SMNVEV (reference sequence). The CDR3 is made up of 13 amino acids. Trimming removed 10 bases from V and 3 bases from J, with 16 bases in between. The CDR3 loop is CATQIPVRYEQYF. The CDR3 DNA reads as TGTGCCACTCAAATTCCGGTTCGCTACGAGCAGTACTTC.

This clone was recorded at least ten times. The V gene is TRBV29-1, the J gene TRBJ2-5, with D tentatively TRBD1 or TRBD2 (5 bases each). Trimming took 7 bases from V and 5 from J, leaving 17 bases between them. The CDR3 contains 13 residues. CDR1 and CDR2 from the germline V gene are SQVTM and ANQGSEA. In DNA form, the CDR3 reads TGCAGCGGAGGACGGGGCTGGGGGGAGACCCAGTACTTC. Translating gives CSGGRGWGETQYF. The full variable domain, in which reference TRBV29-1 and TRBJ2-5 provide the parts outside the CDR3, is SAVISQKPSRDICQRGTSLTIQCQVDSQVTMMFWYRQQPGQSLTLIATANQGSEATYESGFVIDKFPISRPNLTFSTLTVSNMSPEDSSIYLCSGGRGWGETQYFGPGTRLLVL.

This clone was counted between two and nine times. The J gene is TRBJ2-3, the V gene TRBV12-3 or TRBV12-4; no firm D call. The CDR3 is made up of 15 amino acids. Trimming cost V 1 base and J 0 bases, with 8 bases left between them. The CDR3 region is CASSLGLASTDTQYF. The CDR3 nucleotides read TGTGCCAGCAGTTTAGGACTCGCTAGCACAGATACGCAGTATTTT.

This clone showed up many times. V is TRBV25-1 and J is TRBJ1-2; D is possibly TRBD1 (5 bases). The CDR3 has 14 residues. V lost 8 bases to trimming and J lost 0 bases, with 13 bases between them. Germline assignment: CDR1 MGHDK and CDR2 SYGVNS. CDR3 DNA sequence: TGTGCCAGCGCGCGGGGCGGGGCTAACTATGGCTACACCTTC. This sequence encodes CASARGGANYGYTF.

This clone occurred a few times. V and J are TRBV7-9 and TRBJ1-5; D gene ambiguous. The V gene's germline CDR1 is SEHNR and CDR2 FQNEAQ (reference sequence). Trimming removed 3 bases from V and 4 bases from J, with 7 bases in between. The CDR3 spans 13 residues. The CDR3, as DNA: TGTGCCAGCAGCTTCAACGGTAATCAGCCCCAGCATTTT. This encodes CASSFNGNQPQHF.

This clone was observed many times. The chain couples TRBV10-3 to TRBJ2-5; weak D call: TRBD1 (5 bases). The CDR3 covers 13 residues. Deletions cut 3 bases from V and 5 bases from J, with 10 bases between. From germline, CDR1 is ENHRY and CDR2 SYGVKD. CDR3 in amino acids: CAISEHPGETQYF. The DNA of the CDR3 is TGTGCCATCAGTGAACACCCAGGGGAGACCCAGTACTTC.

About this clone itself: A much larger clone differs by one base, so this may be a read error. The genes are TRBV3-1 and TRBJ2-2; TRBD1 matches 7 bases. CDR3 size: 15 residues. V was clipped by 2 bases and J by 6 bases; unmatched bases: 6. Germline V gene data show CDR1 as LGHDT and CDR2 as YNNKEL (reference sequence). The CDR3 protein is CASSQFQTGAGELFF. The CDR3 coding sequence is TGTGCCAGCAGCCAATTCCAAACAGGGGCCGGGGAGCTGTTTTTT.

This clone showed up many times. A much larger clone differs by one base, so this may be a read error. The chain uses TRBV5-1 and TRBJ2-7; 9 bases line up with TRBD1. The trim removed 4 bases at V and 2 bases at J, leaving 4 bases unmatched. Germline V gene sequence: CDR1 SGHRS, CDR2 YFSETQ. The CDR3 has 14 amino acids. The CDR3 sequence: CASSRRQGAYEQYF. The CDR3 DNA reads TGCGCCAGCAGCCGCAGACAGGGGGCCTACGAGCAGTACTTC.

Ten or more counts support this clone. Other DNA sequences in this specimen translate into the identical CDR3. The chain combines TRBV5-4 with TRBJ1-2, with D uncertain. This CDR3 contains 12 residues. Germline CDR1 SGHNT, CDR2 YYREEE (reference sequence). V was trimmed by 1 base and J by 8 bases, leaving 9 bases between them. CDR3 bases: TGTGCCAGCAGCTTGCCGGGAGGCGGCTACACCTTC. Amino acid sequence: CASSLPGGGYTF.